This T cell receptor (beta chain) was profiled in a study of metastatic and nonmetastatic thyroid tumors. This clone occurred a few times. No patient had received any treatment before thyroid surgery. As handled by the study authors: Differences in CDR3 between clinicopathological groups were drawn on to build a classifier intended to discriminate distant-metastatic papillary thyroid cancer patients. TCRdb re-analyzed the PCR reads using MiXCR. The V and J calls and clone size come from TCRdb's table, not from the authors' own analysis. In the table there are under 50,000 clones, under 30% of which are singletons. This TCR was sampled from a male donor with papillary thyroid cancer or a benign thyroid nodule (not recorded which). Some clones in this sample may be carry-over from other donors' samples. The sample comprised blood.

CDR3 coding DNA: TGTGCCAGCAGCTTATACGGAGGGGGCGGATCAGATACGCAGTATTTT. Translation gives CASSLYGGGGSDTQYF. The chain is built from TRBV7-3 and TRBJ2-3, with D possibly being TRBD1 (7 bases). The CDR3 has 16 amino acids. The V end lost 2 bases, the J end lost 4 bases, and 16 bases lay between the germline ends. CDR1 and CDR2 (germline): SGHTA, FQGTGA. Full variable domain (missing parts from reference TRBV7-3 and TRBJ2-3): GAGVSQTPSNKVTEKGKYVELRCDPISGHTALYWYRQSLGQGPEFLIYFQGTGAADDSGLPNDRFFAVRPEGSVSTLKIQRTERGDSAVYLCASSLYGGGGSDTQYFGPGTRLTVL.